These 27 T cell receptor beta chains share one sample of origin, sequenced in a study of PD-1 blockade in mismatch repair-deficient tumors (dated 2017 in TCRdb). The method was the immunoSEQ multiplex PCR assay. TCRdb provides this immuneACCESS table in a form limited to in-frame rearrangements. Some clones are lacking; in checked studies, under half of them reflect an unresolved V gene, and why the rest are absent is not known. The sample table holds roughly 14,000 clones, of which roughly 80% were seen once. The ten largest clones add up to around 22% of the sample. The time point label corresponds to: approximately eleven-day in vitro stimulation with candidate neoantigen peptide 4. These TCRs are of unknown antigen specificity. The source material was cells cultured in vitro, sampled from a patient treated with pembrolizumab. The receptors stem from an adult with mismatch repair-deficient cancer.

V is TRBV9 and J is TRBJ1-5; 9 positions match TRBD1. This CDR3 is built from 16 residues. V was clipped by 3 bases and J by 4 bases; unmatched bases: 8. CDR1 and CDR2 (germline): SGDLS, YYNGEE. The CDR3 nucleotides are TGTGCCAGCAGCGGCCCTGGGACAGGGAGGAATCAGCCCCAGCATTTT. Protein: CASSGPGTGRNQPQHF.

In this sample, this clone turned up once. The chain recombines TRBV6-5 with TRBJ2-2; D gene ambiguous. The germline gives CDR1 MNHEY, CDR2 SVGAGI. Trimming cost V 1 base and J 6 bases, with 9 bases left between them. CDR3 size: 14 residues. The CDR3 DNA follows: TGTGCCAGCAGTTACTTTCATGGGGCCGGGGAGCTGTTTTTT. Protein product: CASSYFHGAGELFF.

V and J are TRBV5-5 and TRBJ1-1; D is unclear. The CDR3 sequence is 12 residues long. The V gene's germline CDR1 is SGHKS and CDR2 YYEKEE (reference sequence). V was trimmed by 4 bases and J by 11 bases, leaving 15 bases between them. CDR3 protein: CASSPKTVGAFF. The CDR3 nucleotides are TGTGCCAGCAGCCCCAAGACGGTAGGGGCTTTCTTT.

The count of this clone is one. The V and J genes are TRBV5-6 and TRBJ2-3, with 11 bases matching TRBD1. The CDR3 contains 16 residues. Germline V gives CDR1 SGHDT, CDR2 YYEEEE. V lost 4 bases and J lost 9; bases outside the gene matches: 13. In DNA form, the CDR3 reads TGTGCCAGCAGCGCACAAACCGGGACAGGGGGGAGGACGCAGTATTTT. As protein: CASSAQTGTGGRTQYF.

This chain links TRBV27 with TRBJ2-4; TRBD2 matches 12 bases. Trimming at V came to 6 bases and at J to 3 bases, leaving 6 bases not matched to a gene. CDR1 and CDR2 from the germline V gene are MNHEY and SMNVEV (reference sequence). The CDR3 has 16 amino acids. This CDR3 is CASRELTSGGKNIQYF. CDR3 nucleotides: TGTGCCAGCAGGGAATTGACTAGCGGGGGCAAAAACATTCAGTACTTC.

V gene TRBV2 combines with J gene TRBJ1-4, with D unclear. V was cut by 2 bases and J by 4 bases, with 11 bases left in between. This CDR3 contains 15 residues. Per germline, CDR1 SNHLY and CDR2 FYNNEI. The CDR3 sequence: CASSERRGINEKLFF. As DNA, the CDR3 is TGTGCCAGCAGTGAAAGGCGGGGAATTAATGAAAAACTGTTTTTT.

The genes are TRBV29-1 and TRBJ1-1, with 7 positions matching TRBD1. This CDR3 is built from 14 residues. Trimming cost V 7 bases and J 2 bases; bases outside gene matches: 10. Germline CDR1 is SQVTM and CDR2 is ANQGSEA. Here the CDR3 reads CSAMTGRPNTEAFF. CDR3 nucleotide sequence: TGCAGCGCGATGACAGGGCGACCAAACACTGAAGCTTTCTTT.

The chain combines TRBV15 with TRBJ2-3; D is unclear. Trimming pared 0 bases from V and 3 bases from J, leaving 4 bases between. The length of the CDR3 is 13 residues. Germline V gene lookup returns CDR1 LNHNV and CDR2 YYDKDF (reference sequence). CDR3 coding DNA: TGTGCCACCAGCAGAGACATAACAGATACGCAGTATTTT. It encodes CATSRDITDTQYF.

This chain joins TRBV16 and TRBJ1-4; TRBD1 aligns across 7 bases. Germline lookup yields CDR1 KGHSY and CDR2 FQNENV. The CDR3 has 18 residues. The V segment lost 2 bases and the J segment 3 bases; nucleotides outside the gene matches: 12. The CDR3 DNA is TGTGCCAGCAGCCAAGGATTCGGGACAGCTAGTGCTAATGAAAAACTGTTTTTT. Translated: CASSQGFGTASANEKLFF.

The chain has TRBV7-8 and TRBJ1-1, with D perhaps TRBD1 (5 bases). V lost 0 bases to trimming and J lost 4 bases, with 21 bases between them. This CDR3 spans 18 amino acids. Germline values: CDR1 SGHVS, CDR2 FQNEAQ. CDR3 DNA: TGTGCCAGCAGCTTAGCGCGGTGGCGGCTTCGGGGGAGCACTGAAGCTTTCTTT. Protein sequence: CASSLARWRLRGSTEAFF.

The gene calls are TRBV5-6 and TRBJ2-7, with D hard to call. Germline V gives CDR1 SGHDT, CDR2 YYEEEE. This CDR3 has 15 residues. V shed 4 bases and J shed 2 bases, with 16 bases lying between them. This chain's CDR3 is CASSRYSGRAYEQYF. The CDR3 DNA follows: TGTGCCAGCAGCCGTTATAGTGGCAGAGCCTACGAGCAGTACTTC.

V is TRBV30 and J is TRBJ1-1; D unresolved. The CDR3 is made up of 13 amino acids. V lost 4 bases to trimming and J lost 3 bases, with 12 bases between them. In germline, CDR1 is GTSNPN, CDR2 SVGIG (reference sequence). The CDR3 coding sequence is TGTGCCTGGACCCCACCTTTAGACACTGAAGCTTTCTTT. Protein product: CAWTPPLDTEAFF.

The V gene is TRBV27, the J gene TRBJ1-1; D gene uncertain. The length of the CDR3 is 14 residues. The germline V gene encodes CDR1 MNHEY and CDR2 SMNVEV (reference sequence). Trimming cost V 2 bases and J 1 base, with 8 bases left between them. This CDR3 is CASSLGPWNTEAFF. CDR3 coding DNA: TGTGCCAGCAGTTTAGGACCGTGGAACACTGAAGCTTTCTTT.

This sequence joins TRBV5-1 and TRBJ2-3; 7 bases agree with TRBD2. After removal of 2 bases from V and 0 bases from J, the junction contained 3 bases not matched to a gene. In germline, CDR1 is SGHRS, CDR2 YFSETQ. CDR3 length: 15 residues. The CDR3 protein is CASSLAGRSTDTQYF. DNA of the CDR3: TGCGCCAGCAGCTTAGCGGGAAGAAGCACAGATACGCAGTATTTT.

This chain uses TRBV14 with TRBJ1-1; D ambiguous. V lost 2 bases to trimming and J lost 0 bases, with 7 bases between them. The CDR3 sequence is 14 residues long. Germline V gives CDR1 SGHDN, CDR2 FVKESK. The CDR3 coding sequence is TGTGCCAGCAGCCAACCGGGGATGAACACTGAAGCTTTCTTT. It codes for CASSQPGMNTEAFF.

CDR3 nucleotides: TGCGCCAGCAGTGATAGGCAGGTCTTCAACGAGCAGTACTTC. This sequence encodes CASSDRQVFNEQYF. The rearrangement uses TRBV10-1 and TRBJ2-7, with D unresolved. CDR3 length: 14 residues. The ends were cut back, 3 bases at V and 5 bases at J, with 14 bases in the middle. The germline V gene has CDR1 WNHNN and CDR2 SYGVQD (reference sequence).

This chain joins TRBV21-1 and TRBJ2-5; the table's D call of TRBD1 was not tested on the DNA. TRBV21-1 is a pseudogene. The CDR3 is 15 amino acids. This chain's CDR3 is CASSYRDRWRETQYF. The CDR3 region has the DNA TGTGCCAGCAGCTACCGGGACAGGTGGCGAGAGACCCAGTACTTC.

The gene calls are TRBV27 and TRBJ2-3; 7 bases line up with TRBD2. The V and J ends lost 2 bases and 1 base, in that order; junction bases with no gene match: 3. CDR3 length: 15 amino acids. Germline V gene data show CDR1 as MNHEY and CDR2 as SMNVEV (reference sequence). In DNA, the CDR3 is TGTGCCAGCAGTTTAATGGGGGGGGGCACAGATACGCAGTATTTT. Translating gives CASSLMGGGTDTQYF.

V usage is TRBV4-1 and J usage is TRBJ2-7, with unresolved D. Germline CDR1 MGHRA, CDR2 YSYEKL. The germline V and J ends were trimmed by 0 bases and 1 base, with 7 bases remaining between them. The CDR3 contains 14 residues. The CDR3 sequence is CASSQDIESYEQYF. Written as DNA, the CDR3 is TGCGCCAGCAGCCAAGATATCGAGTCCTACGAGCAGTACTTC.

CDR3 region: CASSLFGGLAGEPGSQFF. The CDR3 DNA is TGTGCCAGCAGTTTGTTCGGCGGACTAGCGGGAGAGCCGGGATCTCAGTTCTTC. The rearrangement uses TRBV28 and TRBJ2-1; 13 nucleotides agree with TRBD2. Germline V CDR1 and CDR2: MDHEN, SYDVKM. V lost 3 bases and J lost 13; bases outside the gene matches: 18. This CDR3 has 18 residues.

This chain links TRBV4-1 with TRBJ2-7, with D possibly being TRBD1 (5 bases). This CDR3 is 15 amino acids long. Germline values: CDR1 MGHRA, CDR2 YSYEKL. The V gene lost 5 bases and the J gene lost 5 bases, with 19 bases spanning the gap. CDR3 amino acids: CASSSSGPRADEQYF. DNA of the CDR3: TGCGCCAGCAGCTCCTCCGGTCCCAGGGCAGACGAGCAGTACTTC.

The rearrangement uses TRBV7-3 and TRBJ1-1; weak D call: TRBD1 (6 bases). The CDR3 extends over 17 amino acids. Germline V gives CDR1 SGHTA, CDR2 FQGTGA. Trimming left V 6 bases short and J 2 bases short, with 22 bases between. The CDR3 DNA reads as TGTGCCAGCAGTCGGAGTACAGGGATCCCCCTAAACACTGAAGCTTTCTTT. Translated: CASSRSTGIPLNTEAFF.

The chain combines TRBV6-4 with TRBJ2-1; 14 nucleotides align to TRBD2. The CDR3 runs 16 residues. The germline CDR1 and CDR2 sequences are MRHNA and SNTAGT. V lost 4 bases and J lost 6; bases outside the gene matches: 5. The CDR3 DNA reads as TGTGCCAGCAGTGCCCAGGGACTAGCGGGGGCCAATGAGCAGTTCTTC. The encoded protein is CASSAQGLAGANEQFF.

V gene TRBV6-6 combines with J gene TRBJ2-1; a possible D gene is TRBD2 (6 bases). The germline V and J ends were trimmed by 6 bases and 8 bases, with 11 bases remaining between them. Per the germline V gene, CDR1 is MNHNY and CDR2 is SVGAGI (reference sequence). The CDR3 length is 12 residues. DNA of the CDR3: TGTGCCAGCAGCAGACTAGTTGATGAGCAGTTCTTC. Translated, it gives CASSRLVDEQFF.

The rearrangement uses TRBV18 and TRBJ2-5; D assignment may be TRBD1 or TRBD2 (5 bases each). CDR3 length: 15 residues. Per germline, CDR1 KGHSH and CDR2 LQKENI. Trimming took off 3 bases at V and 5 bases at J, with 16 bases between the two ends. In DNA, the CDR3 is TGTGCCAGCTCACCCTTCTGGGGGTTGGAGGAGACCCAGTACTTC. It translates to CASSPFWGLEETQYF.

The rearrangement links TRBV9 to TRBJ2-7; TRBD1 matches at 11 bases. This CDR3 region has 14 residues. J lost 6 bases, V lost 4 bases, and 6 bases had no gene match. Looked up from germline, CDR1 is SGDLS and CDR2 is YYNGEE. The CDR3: CASSYGQGASEQYF. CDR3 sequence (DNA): TGTGCCAGCAGCTACGGACAGGGGGCAAGCGAGCAGTACTTC.

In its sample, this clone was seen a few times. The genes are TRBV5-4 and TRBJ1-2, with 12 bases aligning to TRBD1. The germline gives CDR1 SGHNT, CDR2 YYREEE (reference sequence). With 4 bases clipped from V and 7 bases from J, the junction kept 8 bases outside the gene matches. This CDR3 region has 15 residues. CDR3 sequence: CASSPVGQGAVGYTF. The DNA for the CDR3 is TGTGCCAGCAGCCCAGTGGGACAGGGGGCCGTTGGCTACACCTTC.